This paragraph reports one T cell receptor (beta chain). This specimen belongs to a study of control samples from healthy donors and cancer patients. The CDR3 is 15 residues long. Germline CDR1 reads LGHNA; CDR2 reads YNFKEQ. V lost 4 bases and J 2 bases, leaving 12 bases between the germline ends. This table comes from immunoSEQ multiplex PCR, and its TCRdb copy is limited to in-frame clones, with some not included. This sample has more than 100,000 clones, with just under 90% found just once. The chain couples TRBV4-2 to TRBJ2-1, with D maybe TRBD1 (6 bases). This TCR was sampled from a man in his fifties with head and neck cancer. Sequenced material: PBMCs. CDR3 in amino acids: CASSPSTGPYNEQFF. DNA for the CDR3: TGTGCCAGCAGCCCCTCGACAGGCCCCTACAATGAGCAGTTCTTC.